Below are 12 T cell receptor beta chains sequenced from a single sample in a study of T cells in Graves' hyperthyroidism and ophthalmopathy. Template material for amplifying TCR beta CDR3 regions consisted of RNA transcripts. Initially, a first-round RT-PCR of the TCR CDR3 employed the HTBI primer set. Each CDR3 protein is one row after TCRdb ran MiXCR on the multiplex PCR reads. The sample contains about 37,000 distinct CDR3 sequences, around half of which appear only once. The specimen sequenced was blood. The receptors derive from a middle-aged man with Graves' ophthalmopathy.

The chain employs TRBV20-1 and TRBJ2-3; D tentatively reads TRBD1 or TRBD2 (7 bases each). Trimming removed 6 bases at V and 5 bases at J, with 18 bases between. The germline V gene encodes CDR1 DFQATT and CDR2 SNEGSKA (reference sequence). There are 14 residues in the CDR3. CDR3 nucleotide sequence: TGCAGTGCCGAGGGGGCTAGCGGAGGAGATACGCAGTATTTT. Translating it yields CSAEGASGGDTQYF.

V is TRBV20-1 and J is TRBJ2-5; 7 nucleotides align to TRBD1. The V gene's germline CDR1 is DFQATT and CDR2 SNEGSKA (reference sequence). V trimming: 0 bases; J trimming: 5 bases; junction bases outside the gene matches: 6. The CDR3 is 14 amino acids. The CDR3 DNA reads as TGCAGTGCTAGAGATGGAGACAGGGTGGAGACCCAGTACTTC. Translation gives CSARDGDRVETQYF.

This clonotype was recorded many times. V is TRBV7-9 and J is TRBJ1-2; TRBD1 matches at 7 bases. V gave up 1 base and J gave up 5 bases; unmatched junction bases: 4. CDR1 and CDR2 (germline): SEHNR, FQNEAQ (reference sequence). This CDR3 is 14 amino acids long. The CDR3 is CASSLEGTAYGYTF. The CDR3 coding sequence is TGTGCCAGCAGCTTAGAAGGGACAGCTTATGGCTACACCTTC.

This clonotype was counted many times. The rearrangement links TRBV7-2 to TRBJ2-1; D gene unclear. Germline V gene data show CDR1 as SGHTA and CDR2 as FQGNSA. V lost 5 bases, J lost 8 bases, and 19 bases lay in between. This CDR3 has 15 residues. In DNA form, the CDR3 reads TGTGCCAGCAGCCTCCTCCGGGCCGGTCGGGATGAGCAGTTCTTC. Translated, it gives CASSLLRAGRDEQFF.

This clonotype occurred many times. The V and J genes are TRBV12-3 or TRBV12-4 and TRBJ1-3; tentatively, D is TRBD1 (6 bases). This CDR3 is 14 amino acids long. The V gene lost 4 bases and the J gene lost 8 bases, with 15 bases spanning the gap. CDR3 DNA: TGTGCCAGCAGTTCACAGGGTCCGCAGGACACCATATATTTT. Residues: CASSSQGPQDTIYF.

In this sample, this clonotype turned up many times. The genes are TRBV19 and TRBJ1-5; 7 nucleotides align to TRBD1. Per the germline V gene, CDR1 is LNHDA and CDR2 is SQIVND (reference sequence). The CDR3 is 15 residues long. V was clipped by 8 bases and J by 6 bases; unmatched bases: 13. CDR3 amino acids: CASGGTAAVSQPQHF. CDR3 bases: TGTGCCAGTGGGGGGACAGCGGCCGTGAGTCAGCCCCAGCATTTT. Full variable domain (missing parts from reference TRBV19 and TRBJ1-5): DGGITQSPKYLFRKEGQNVTLSCEQNLNHDAMYWYRQDPGQGLRLIYYSQIVNDFQKGDIAEGYSVSREKKESFPLTVTSAQKNPTAFYLCASGGTAAVSQPQHFGDGTRLSIL.

This clonotype was counted ten times or more. V is TRBV9 and J is TRBJ2-1, with 10 positions matching TRBD1. CDR1 SGDLS and CDR2 YYNGEE come from the germline V gene. V was pared by 4 bases and J by 0 bases, with 4 bases of the junction left unmatched. CDR3 size: 16 residues. The CDR3: CASSPWTGGSYNEQFF. The DNA of the CDR3 is TGTGCCAGCAGCCCTTGGACAGGGGGCTCCTACAATGAGCAGTTCTTC.

This clonotype was seen ten or more times. The V call is TRBV30, the J call TRBJ1-5; D is possibly TRBD1 (6 bases). CDR1 and CDR2 from the germline V gene are GTSNPN and SVGIG (reference sequence). V lost 0 bases, J lost 3 bases, and 9 bases lay in between. This CDR3 region has 14 residues. This CDR3 is CAWSVGQPNQPQHF. The CDR3 nucleotides are TGTGCCTGGAGTGTCGGACAGCCCAATCAGCCCCAGCATTTT.

The chain links TRBV7-9 to TRBJ2-6, with D possibly matching TRBD1 (6 bases). The V gene lost 5 bases and the J gene lost 1 base, with 15 bases spanning the gap. CDR3 size: 17 residues. The germline CDR1 and CDR2 sequences are SEHNR and FQNEAQ (reference sequence). Here the CDR3 DNA reads TGTGCCAGCAGCCTAATTGGGCAGGGGTCTGGGGCCAACGTCCTGACTTTC. Translated, it gives CASSLIGQGSGANVLTF.

This rearrangement joins TRBV19 to TRBJ1-4; unclear D gene. The CDR3 is made up of 15 amino acids. Trimming shortened V by 1 base and J by 5 bases, and 11 bases separated the two germline ends. CDR1 and CDR2 (germline): LNHDA, SQIVND (reference sequence). CDR3 nucleotides: TGTGCCAGTAGTATAGCTGGTAGGAACAATGAAAAACTGTTTTTT. It encodes CASSIAGRNNEKLFF.

This clonotype was detected ten times or more. A much larger clone differs from this one at a single base, so this may be a read error. V and J are TRBV19 and TRBJ2-7; TRBD1 or TRBD2 may be the D gene (6 bases each). V shed 4 bases and J shed 5 bases, with 15 bases lying between them. This CDR3 contains 14 residues. CDR1 LNHDA and CDR2 SQIVND come from the germline V gene (reference sequence). CDR3 bases: TGTGCCAGTAGTAAGGTGGGGGGCCTCCACGAGCAGTACTTC. This gives the protein CASSKVGGLHEQYF. Full variable domain (remainder filled in from reference TRBV19 and TRBJ2-7): DGGITQSPKYLFRKEGQNVTLSCEQNLNHDAMYWYRQDPGQGLRLIYYSQIVNDFQKGDIAEGYSVSREKKESFPLTVTSAQKNPTAFYLCASSKVGGLHEQYFGPGTRLTVT.

A word on this clonotype: One end of the junction is discordant with germline, which a read error may explain. The CDR3 DNA reads as TGTGCTAGCAGCTTCCCGGGACAGGGGAAATATGGCTACACCTTC. Translated, it gives CASSFPGQGKYGYTF. V gene TRBV7-7 combines with J gene TRBJ1-2, with TRBD1 matching 10 bases. CDR1 is SSHAT and CDR2 is FNYEAQ in the germline V gene (reference sequence). CDR3 size: 15 residues.